This TCR beta chain was observed in a study of glioma-infiltrating T cells. Study-level points and caveats: Tissue-blood divergence was below expectation in non-neoplastic patients, above in gliomas.

Germline V gene lookup returns CDR1 DFQATT and CDR2 SNEGSKA (reference sequence). The CDR3 has 13 amino acids. The V end was cut by 3 bases, the J end by 2 bases, with 7 bases between. This clonotype occurred many times. Its target is unknown. The iRepertoire nested amplicon-rescue multiplex PCR amplified TCR alpha and beta CDR3s from RNA. Input was 100-400 ng of tissue mRNA or PBMC total RNA. One entry per CDR3 protein, called by TCRdb with MiXCR from the multiplex PCR reads. The sample consists of some 110,000 distinct CDR3 sequences, approximately 25% of them appearing once. The sequencing input was glioma tissue, nonneoplastic brain tissue, or PBMCs (not recorded which). This receptor was taken from a human donor with low-grade glioma or glioblastoma, undergoing nonglioma brain surgery, or in good health (not recorded which). The chain combines TRBV20-1 with TRBJ2-2; D remains unclear. DNA for the CDR3: TGCAGTGCTAGGAACTTTAACACCGGGGAGCTGTTTTTT. Protein: CSARNFNTGELFF.